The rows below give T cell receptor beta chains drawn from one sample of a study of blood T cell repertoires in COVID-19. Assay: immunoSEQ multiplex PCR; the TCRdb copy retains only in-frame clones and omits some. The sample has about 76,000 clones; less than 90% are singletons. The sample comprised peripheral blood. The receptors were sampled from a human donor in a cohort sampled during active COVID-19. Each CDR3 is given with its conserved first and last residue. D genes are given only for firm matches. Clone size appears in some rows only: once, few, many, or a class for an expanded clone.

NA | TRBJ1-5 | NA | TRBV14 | CASSPRQENQPQHF | TGTGCCAGCAGCCCAAGACAGGAGAATCAGCCCCAGCATTTT
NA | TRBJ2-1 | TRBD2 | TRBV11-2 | CASSLGGGLDNEQFF | TGTGCCAGCAGCTTAGGCGGGGGTTTGGACAATGAGCAGTTCTTC
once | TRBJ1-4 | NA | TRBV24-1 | CATSDGVRGEKLFF | TGTGCCACCAGTGACGGGGTTCGAGGGGAAAAACTGTTTTTT
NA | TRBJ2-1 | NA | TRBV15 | CATSRGGDSNEQFF | TGTGCCACCAGCAGAGGGGGGGATAGCAATGAGCAGTTCTTC
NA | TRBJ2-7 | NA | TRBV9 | CASSDGGQPYEQYF | TGTGCCAGCAGCGACGGGGGACAGCCCTACGAGCAGTACTTC
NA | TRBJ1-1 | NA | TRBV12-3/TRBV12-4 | CASSFSHEAFF | TGTGCCAGCAGTTTTTCCCATGAAGCTTTCTTT
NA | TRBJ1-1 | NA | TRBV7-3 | CASSLQGQGGTEAFF | TGTGCCAGCAGCTTACAAGGCCAGGGTGGGACTGAAGCTTTCTTT
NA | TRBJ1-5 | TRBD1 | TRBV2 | CASRGQYNQPQHF | TGTGCCAGCAGGGGACAGTATAATCAGCCCCAGCATTTT
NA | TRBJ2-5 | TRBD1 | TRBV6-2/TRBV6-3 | CASSRTGGAQTSMVQYF | TGTGCCAGCAGCCGGACAGGGGGCGCTCAGACAAGTATGGTCCAGTACTTC
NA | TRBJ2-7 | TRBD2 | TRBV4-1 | CASSQASGGIYEQYF | TGCGCCAGCAGCCAAGCTAGCGGGGGGATCTACGAGCAGTACTTC
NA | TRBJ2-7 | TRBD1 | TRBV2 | CASKVDRVAEQYF | TGTGCCAGCAAGGTTGACAGGGTCGCCGAGCAGTACTTC
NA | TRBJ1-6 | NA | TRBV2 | CASREEAGRSSPLHF | TGTGCCAGCAGGGAAGAGGCAGGGCGGAGCTCACCCCTCCACTTT
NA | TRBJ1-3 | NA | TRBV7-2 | CASSLQQGRNTIYF | TGTGCCAGCAGCTTACAACAGGGCCGAAACACCATATATTTT
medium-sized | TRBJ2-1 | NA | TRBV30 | CAWSVGLWVAVYNEQFF | TGTGCCTGGAGTGTAGGTCTGTGGGTAGCGGTATACAATGAGCAGTTCTTC
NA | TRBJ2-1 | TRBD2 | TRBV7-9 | CASSPGAGVLYNEQFF | TGTGCCAGCAGCCCCGGAGCGGGGGTGTTATACAATGAGCAGTTCTTC
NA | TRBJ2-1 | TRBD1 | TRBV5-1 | CASSQGDSYNEQFF | TGCGCCAGCAGCCAGGGGGACAGCTACAATGAGCAGTTCTTC
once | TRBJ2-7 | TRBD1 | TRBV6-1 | CASREPGTGGPSYEQYF | TGTGCCAGCAGAGAACCTGGGACAGGGGGCCCTTCCTACGAGCAGTACTTC
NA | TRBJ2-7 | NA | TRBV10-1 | CASSETVGNYEQYF | TGCGCCAGCAGTGAGACAGTCGGGAATTACGAGCAGTACTTC
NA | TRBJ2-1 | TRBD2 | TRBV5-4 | CASSPGTSGRYNEQFF | TGTGCCAGCAGCCCCGGGACTAGCGGGAGATACAATGAGCAGTTCTTC
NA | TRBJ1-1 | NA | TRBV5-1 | CASSPSMNTEAFF | TGCGCCAGCAGCCCAAGCATGAACACTGAAGCTTTCTTT
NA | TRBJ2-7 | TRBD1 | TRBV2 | CASNPTGYHEQYF | TGTGCCAGCAACCCGACAGGGTACCACGAGCAGTACTTC
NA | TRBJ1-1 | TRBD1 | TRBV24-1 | CATSDGDRGYTEAFF | TGTGCCACCAGTGACGGGGACAGGGGGTACACTGAAGCTTTCTTT
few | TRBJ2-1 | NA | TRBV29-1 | CSVEGTNYNEQFF | TGCAGCGTTGAGGGCACCAATTACAATGAGCAGTTCTTC
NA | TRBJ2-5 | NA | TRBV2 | CASSKGAGQETQYF | TGTGCCAGCAGTAAAGGGGCAGGGCAAGAGACCCAGTACTTC
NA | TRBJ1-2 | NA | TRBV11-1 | CASSRGRGYGYTF | TGTGCCAGCAGTCGGGGAAGAGGCTATGGCTACACCTTC
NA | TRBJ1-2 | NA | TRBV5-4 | CASSPRDSEGRYTF | TGTGCCAGCAGCCCCCGGGACTCCGAAGGCCGCTACACCTTC
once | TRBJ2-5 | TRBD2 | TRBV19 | CASSNGGGQETQYF | TGTGCCAGTAGTAATGGCGGGGGGCAAGAGACCCAGTACTTC
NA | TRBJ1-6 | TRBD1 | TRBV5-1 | CASGRGPGNSPLHF | TGCGCCAGCGGAAGGGGGCCGGGGAATTCACCCCTCCACTTT
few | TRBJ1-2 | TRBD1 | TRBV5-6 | CASSADRISFYGYTF | TGTGCCAGCAGCGCGGACAGGATTTCCTTCTATGGCTACACCTTC
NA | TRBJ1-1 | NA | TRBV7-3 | CASSTTQGNTEAFF | TGTGCCAGCAGCACCACACAGGGGAACACTGAAGCTTTCTTT
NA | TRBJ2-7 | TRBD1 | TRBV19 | CASSTTGGGYEQYF | TGTGCCAGTAGCACCACAGGGGGCGGCTACGAGCAGTACTTC
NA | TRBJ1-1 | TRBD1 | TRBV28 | CASSLTTGGSEAFF | TGTGCCAGCAGTTTAACAACAGGGGGTTCTGAAGCTTTCTTT
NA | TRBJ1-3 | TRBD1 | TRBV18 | CASSLRQGSGNTIYF | TGTGCCAGCTCATTGAGACAGGGGTCTGGAAACACCATATATTTT
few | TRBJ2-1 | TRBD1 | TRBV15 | CATSSNSGTALGEQFF | TGTGCCACCAGCAGCAATTCCGGGACAGCCTTAGGAGAGCAGTTCTTC
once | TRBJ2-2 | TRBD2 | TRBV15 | CATSRELAGFAGELFF | TGTGCCACCAGCAGAGAACTAGCGGGATTCGCCGGGGAGCTGTTTTTT
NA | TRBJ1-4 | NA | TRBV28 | CASRNTGARNEKLFF | TGTGCCAGCAGGAACACCGGAGCCAGAAATGAAAAACTGTTTTTT
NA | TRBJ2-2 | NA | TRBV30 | CASREGATKGKLFF | TGTGCCTCGAGGGAGGGGGCGACTAAGGGAAAGCTGTTTTTT
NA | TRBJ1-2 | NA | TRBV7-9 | CASSLTLGYTF | TGTGCCAGCAGCTTGACTCTTGGCTACACCTTC
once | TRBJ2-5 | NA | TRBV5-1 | CASSPGLSSETQYF | TGCGCCAGCAGCCCAGGCCTTTCTTCGGAGACCCAGTACTTC
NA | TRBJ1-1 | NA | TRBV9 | CASSPLGAGDPNTEAFF | TGTGCCAGCAGCCCTCTAGGGGCAGGGGACCCGAACACTGAAGCTTTCTTT
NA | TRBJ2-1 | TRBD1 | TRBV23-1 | CASSQSNPGMGQSYNEQFF | TGCGCCAGCAGTCAATCGAATCCGGGGATGGGACAGTCCTACAATGAGCAGTTCTTC
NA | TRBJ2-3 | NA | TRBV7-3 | CASSPPGVTDTQYF | TGTGCCAGCAGCCCCCCGGGGGTCACAGATACGCAGTATTTT
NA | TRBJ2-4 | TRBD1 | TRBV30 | CAWSVAGQGRFLAKNIQYF | TGTGCCTGGAGTGTAGCGGGACAGGGGAGGTTTTTAGCCAAAAACATTCAGTACTTC
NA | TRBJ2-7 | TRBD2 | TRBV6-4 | CASSPSGTSNEQYF | TGTGCCAGCAGCCCTTCCGGGACTAGTAACGAGCAGTACTTC
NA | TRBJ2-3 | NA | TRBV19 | CASSPETKDTQYF | TGTGCCAGCAGTCCCGAGACTAAAGATACGCAGTATTTT
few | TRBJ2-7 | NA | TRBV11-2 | CASSLATGNTYEQYF | TGTGCCAGCAGCTTAGCTACAGGGAATACCTACGAGCAGTACTTC
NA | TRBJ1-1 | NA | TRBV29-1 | CSVERGWLGLNTEAFF | TGCAGCGTTGAAAGGGGATGGCTAGGCTTGAACACTGAAGCTTTCTTT
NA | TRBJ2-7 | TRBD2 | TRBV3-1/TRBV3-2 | CASSNRLAAPFEQYF | TGTGCCAGCAGCAACCGCCTAGCGGCCCCGTTTGAGCAGTACTTC
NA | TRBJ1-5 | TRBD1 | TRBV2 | CASSPDRGLHQPQHF | TGTGCCAGCAGTCCGGACAGGGGATTGCATCAGCCCCAGCATTTT
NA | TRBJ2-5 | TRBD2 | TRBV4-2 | CASSPGSGGLAGRQETQYF | TGTGCCAGCAGCCCCGGAAGTGGGGGACTAGCGGGACGACAAGAGACCCAGTACTTC
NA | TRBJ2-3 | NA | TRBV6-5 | CASSYQGDTQYF | TGTGCCAGCAGTTATCAGGGAGATACGCAGTATTTT
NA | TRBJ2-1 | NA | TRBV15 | CATSRGGGLANEQFF | TGCGCCACCAGCAGAGGGGGGGGGTTAGCCAATGAGCAGTTCTTC
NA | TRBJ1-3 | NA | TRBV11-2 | CASSLDSRASGNTIYF | TGTGCCAGCAGCTTAGATTCGCGGGCCTCTGGAAACACCATATATTTT